The rows below give T cell receptor beta chains drawn from one sample of a study of graft-versus-host responses after intestinal transplantation. Generated by immunoSEQ multiplex PCR, the TCRdb table keeps only in-frame clones and is missing some. The sample yields 99,000 or so clones, around 92% seen once. The antigens of these receptors remain unknown. The input for sequencing was unstimulated CD8+ T cells sorted from spleen or lymph node cells, taken before transplant. The receptor source for this set is a human donor who was the organ donor for an intestinal transplant. The conserved cysteine and the conserved F or W are not part of the CDR3 here.

j_call v_call cdr3_aa
TRBJ1-2 TRBV6-5 ASTRIQGDDYGYT
TRBJ1-2 TRBV13 ASRQEPGTNYGYT
TRBJ2-7 TRBV27 ASMRIQGGPYEQY
TRBJ2-5 TRBV11-2 ASSLGVSPEQETQY
TRBJ1-2 TRBV28 ASSLTPPWSYGYT
TRBJ2-7 TRBV5-5 ASSPRTGTYEQY
TRBJ2-3 TRBV12-5 AQAGDGDTQY
TRBJ2-7 TRBV27 ASSYGTGTYEQY
TRBJ1-3 TRBV19 ASSIGVDTWRDTIY
TRBJ2-7 TRBV27 ASSSGLAGPSYEQY
TRBJ2-3 TRBV14 ASSHGTSSLSADTQY
TRBJ2-5 TRBV27 ASSFPGLALIVAQY
TRBJ2-7 TRBV10-1 ASSPSPWRPEQY
TRBJ1-1 TRBV4-1 ASSQGRGYSTEAF
TRBJ1-2 TRBV4-1 ASSQDFRGDGYT
TRBJ2-3 TRBV27 ASSSIQGESAQY
TRBJ2-3 TRBV16 ASSQSLTGGTDTQY
TRBJ1-1 TRBV7-9 ASSFTGSGEAF
TRBJ2-7 TRBV27 ASSFRTGAWEQY
TRBJ2-7 TRBV10-3 AISDIDEQY
TRBJ2-7 TRBV28 ASSSLLGGDISYEQY
TRBJ2-3 TRBV6-4 ASRKAGGPADTQY
TRBJ2-5 TRBV4-1 ASSQEPTPQETQY
TRBJ2-1 TRBV6-1 ASSARQDPYNEQF
TRBJ2-1 TRBV19 ASSIFPHTGGAYNEQF
TRBJ2-3 TRBV5-6 ASSSGGGFTDTQY
TRBJ2-1 TRBV29-1 SVSGGVYNEQF
TRBJ2-1 TRBV6-5 ASSGSSYNEQF
TRBJ1-1 TRBV11-2 ASSFFLGLSMNTEAF
TRBJ2-7 TRBV7-6 ASSVTGSYEQY
TRBJ1-2 TRBV2 ARDREEGGYT